The 27 T cell receptor beta chains reported below all come from one sample, sequenced in a study of blood T cell repertoires in COVID-19. The method was immunoSEQ multiplex PCR; TCRdb's version includes in-frame clones alone and lacks a portion of them. There are roughly 280,000 clones in the sample; around 90% occur only once, and 2.2% lies in the top ten. Sequencing used peripheral blood. Receptors originate from a woman aged 45 to 65 who had recovered from COVID-19.

This chain uses TRBV6-2 or TRBV6-3 with TRBJ2-1, with D unclear. The V and J ends lost 5 bases and 6 bases respectively, with 17 bases between them. This CDR3 region has 15 residues. The germline V gene encodes CDR1 MNHEY and CDR2 SVGEGT. DNA of the CDR3: TGTGCCAGCAGTGCGCAGTTTCCCCCGGGCAATGAGCAGTTCTTC. Residues: CASSAQFPPGNEQFF.

The chain uses TRBV9 and TRBJ1-5; D is perhaps TRBD1 (5 bases). V dropped 0 bases and J dropped 1 base, with 5 bases sitting between them. From germline, CDR1 is SGDLS and CDR2 YYNGEE. The CDR3 loop spans 14 amino acids. The DNA for the CDR3 is TGTGCCAGCAGCGTAGAGGGGAGCAATCAGCCCCAGCATTTT. This codes for CASSVEGSNQPQHF.

A note on this clone: The identical CDR3 is also encoded by other nucleotide sequences in the sample. The chain uses TRBV18 and TRBJ1-2, with TRBD1 as a possible D gene (5 bases). The ends were cut back, 2 bases at V and 8 bases at J, with 9 bases in the middle. Germline CDR1 is KGHSH and CDR2 is LQKENI. The CDR3 spans 12 residues. The CDR3 is CASSPGGGGYTF. The CDR3 nucleotides are TGTGCCAGCTCACCAGGGGGAGGCGGCTACACCTTC.

This chain uses TRBV9 with TRBJ1-2; TRBD1 agrees at 9 bases. The CDR3 totals 17 residues. V trimming: 3 bases; J trimming: 0 bases; junction bases outside the gene matches: 9. Germline CDR1 SGDLS, CDR2 YYNGEE. CDR3 sequence reads: CASSARQGEPSNYGYTF. The DNA for the CDR3 is TGTGCCAGCAGCGCTAGACAGGGGGAGCCATCTAACTATGGCTACACCTTC.

The genes are TRBV24-1 and TRBJ2-7; TRBD1 agrees at 8 bases. The ends lost 3 bases at V and 2 bases at J; junction bases unmatched: 8. Germline lookup yields CDR1 KGHDR and CDR2 SFDVKD. The CDR3 is 16 residues long. CDR3 DNA sequence: TGTGCCACCAGTGATCGTACAGGGGGTAGGCCCTACGAGCAGTACTTC. This sequence encodes CATSDRTGGRPYEQYF.

This chain joins TRBV18 and TRBJ1-1, with D tentatively TRBD1 (5 bases). Germline-derived CDR1 and CDR2 are KGHSH and LQKENI. Trimming stripped 5 bases from V and 3 bases from J, with 7 bases between. The CDR3 extends over 12 amino acids. CDR3 amino acids: CASSGGDTEAFF. CDR3 DNA sequence: TGTGCCAGCTCAGGAGGGGACACTGAAGCTTTCTTT.

The V and J genes are TRBV5-1 and TRBJ1-6; TRBD1 is a possible D gene (5 bases). The V end was cut by 1 base, the J end by 8 bases, with 13 bases between. Germline values: CDR1 SGHRS, CDR2 YFSETQ. CDR3 length equals 15 residues. DNA of the CDR3: TGCGCCAGCAGCTTGAAGGGGCAGGTGGATTCACCCCTCCACTTT. Encoded protein: CASSLKGQVDSPLHF.

This clone turned up a few times. The V and J genes are TRBV19 and TRBJ2-2; TRBD1 matches at 7 bases. Germline V gives CDR1 LNHDA, CDR2 SQIVND (reference sequence). The CDR3 consists of 17 residues. With V trimmed by 6 bases and J by 5 bases, 15 bases remained unmatched. DNA for the CDR3: TGTGCCAGTAGGATCATCGCCGCAGGGGGAAATACCGGGGAGCTGTTTTTT. It yields the protein CASRIIAAGGNTGELFF. The entire variable domain, with the rest obtained from reference TRBV19 and TRBJ2-2, is as follows: DGGITQSPKYLFRKEGQNVTLSCEQNLNHDAMYWYRQDPGQGLRLIYYSQIVNDFQKGDIAEGYSVSREKKESFPLTVTSAQKNPTAFYLCASRIIAAGGNTGELFFGEGSRLTVL.

The rearrangement links TRBV18 to TRBJ2-7; D possibly corresponds to TRBD1 (6 bases). V lost 3 bases and J 3 bases, leaving 15 bases between the germline ends. The germline CDR1 and CDR2 sequences are KGHSH and LQKENI. This CDR3 is built from 15 residues. The CDR3 protein is CASSPTPDRYYEQYF. In DNA, the CDR3 is TGTGCCAGCTCACCTACGCCGGACAGATACTACGAGCAGTACTTC.

The chain joins TRBV19 to TRBJ2-7, with TRBD2 matching 11 bases. Trimming at V came to 3 bases and at J to 3 bases, leaving 4 bases not matched to a gene. The CDR3 runs 15 residues. The germline V gene has CDR1 LNHDA and CDR2 SQIVND (reference sequence). In DNA, the CDR3 is TGTGCCAGTAGTATCTCTAGCGGGGGGTACTACGAGCAGTACTTC. This encodes CASSISSGGYYEQYF.

In DNA, the CDR3 is TGTGCCAGCAGTTACCTAGATCCCGGGACAGGGAAAGCTTTCTTT. Amino acids: CASSYLDPGTGKAFF. The genes are TRBV6-6 and TRBJ1-1; 9 positions agree with TRBD1. The CDR3 covers 15 residues. V shed 2 bases and J 9 bases; nucleotides not matched to a gene: 10. In germline, CDR1 is MNHNY, CDR2 SVGAGI (reference sequence).

The rearrangement uses TRBV7-9 and TRBJ1-5; 9 bases agree with TRBD1. With 5 bases clipped from V and 1 base from J, the junction kept 6 bases outside the gene matches. CDR3 length: 16 residues. Germline V lookup: CDR1 SEHNR, CDR2 FQNEAQ (reference sequence). DNA of the CDR3: TGTGCCAGCAGCCCGGACAGGGGTAGAAGCAATCAGCCCCAGCATTTT. It is translated as CASSPDRGRSNQPQHF.

The J gene is TRBJ1-2, the V gene TRBV11-2, with 9 bases lining up with TRBD1. Germline V gene sequence: CDR1 SGHAT, CDR2 FQNNGV. Germline trimming cut 2 bases from V and 2 bases from J; bases unmatched to any gene: 6. The CDR3 is 16 amino acids. The CDR3 DNA reads TGTGCCAGCAGCTTACCCGGGACAGGGAGAAACTATGGCTACACCTTC. Its translation is CASSLPGTGRNYGYTF.

The chain is built from TRBV30 and TRBJ1-6; perhaps TRBD1 as D (6 bases). Trimming cost V 3 bases and J 6 bases, with 9 bases left between them. The V gene's germline CDR1 is GTSNPN and CDR2 SVGIG (reference sequence). The CDR3 is 13 residues long. The CDR3 coding sequence is TGTGCCTGGAGAGGACAGATTAATTCACCCCTCCACTTT. Its translation is CAWRGQINSPLHF.

This clone occurred a few times. V gene TRBV28 combines with J gene TRBJ1-2; 8 nucleotides agree with TRBD1. Per the germline V gene, CDR1 is MDHEN and CDR2 is SYDVKM. Unmatched junction bases numbered 12, after V lost 2 bases and J lost 1 base. There are 18 residues in the CDR3. The CDR3 nucleotides read TGTGCCAGCAGTTTACCGGCAGGACAGGGACTATATAACTATGGCTACACCTTC. Translated: CASSLPAGQGLYNYGYTF.

This clone was seen ten or more times. The same CDR3 is also encoded by other DNA sequences in this sample. The chain joins TRBV5-1 to TRBJ2-3; maybe TRBD2 (5 bases). The CDR3 length is 15 residues. Per the germline V gene, CDR1 is SGHRS and CDR2 is YFSETQ. V lost 1 base and J 3 bases, leaving 12 bases between the germline ends. The CDR3 DNA is TGCGCCAGCAGCTTGCGCGGACTGCCTACAGATACGCAGTATTTT. This sequence encodes CASSLRGLPTDTQYF.

The chain links TRBV4-3 to TRBJ1-2; 8 positions match TRBD1. The V segment lost 1 base and the J segment 7 bases; nucleotides outside the gene matches: 8. This CDR3 is 15 amino acids long. Germline CDR1 reads LGHNA; CDR2 reads YSLEER. The DNA for the CDR3 is TGCGCCAGCAGCCAAGCAGGACAGGGAGGCTTTGGCTACACCTTC. Its protein product is CASSQAGQGGFGYTF.

The chain recombines TRBV5-5 with TRBJ2-5, with 9 positions matching TRBD2. The J segment lost 1 base and the V segment lost 0 bases, leaving 13 bases of the junction unmatched. The germline V gene encodes CDR1 SGHKS and CDR2 YYEKEE (reference sequence). This CDR3 is 19 amino acids long. The CDR3 sequence is CASSLGLAAFPGAQETQYF. CDR3 nucleotides: TGTGCCAGCAGCTTGGGACTAGCGGCATTCCCGGGGGCCCAAGAGACCCAGTACTTC.

This chain connects TRBV2 to TRBJ2-3, with D hard to call. Looked up from germline, CDR1 is SNHLY and CDR2 is FYNNEI. V was pared by 6 bases and J by 2 bases, with 6 bases between. This CDR3 spans 12 amino acids. The CDR3 sequence is CASSSPTDTQYF. The CDR3 nucleotides read TGTGCCAGCAGCAGTCCCACAGATACGCAGTATTTT. The variable domain in full, completed from reference TRBV2 and TRBJ2-3, reads EPEVTQTPSHQVTQMGQEVILRCVPISNHLYFYWYRQILGQKVEFLVSFYNNEISEKSEIFDDQFSVERPDGSNFTLKIRSTKLEDSAMYFCASSSPTDTQYFGPGTRLTVL.

In regard to this clone: Other DNA sequences in this specimen translate into the identical CDR3. This chain uses TRBV7-2 with TRBJ1-2; D might be TRBD1 (6 bases). Trimming took off 2 bases at V and 8 bases at J, with 9 bases between the two ends. The CDR3 is 12 residues long. Germline assignment: CDR1 SGHTA and CDR2 FQGNSA. CDR3 DNA: TGTGCCAGCAGCTTAAACAGGGACGGCTACACCTTC. Its protein is CASSLNRDGYTF.

This chain links TRBV4-1 with TRBJ1-1; D perhaps matches TRBD1 (5 bases). CDR3 length: 14 amino acids. Trimming took off 3 bases at V and 3 bases at J, with 11 bases between the two ends. The V gene's germline CDR1 is MGHRA and CDR2 YSYEKL. As DNA, the CDR3 is TGCGCCAGCAGCCAGTTAAGGGGTGACACTGAAGCTTTCTTT. Protein sequence: CASSQLRGDTEAFF.

The J gene is TRBJ2-3, the V gene TRBV7-3; TRBD2 aligns across 8 bases. The CDR3 extends over 14 amino acids. Germline V gives CDR1 SGHTA, CDR2 FQGTGA. V was clipped by 4 bases and J by 9 bases; unmatched bases: 9. CDR3 region: CASSSGLAGDTQYF. The DNA of the CDR3 is TGTGCCAGCAGCTCCGGACTAGCTGGGGACACGCAGTATTTT.

The chain links TRBV19 to TRBJ1-5, with D perhaps matching TRBD1 (6 bases). V gave up 7 bases and J gave up 7 bases, with 14 bases separating them. CDR1 and CDR2 from the germline V gene are LNHDA and SQIVND (reference sequence). This CDR3 has 13 amino acids. In DNA form, the CDR3 reads TGTGCCAGTACCGCAGGGGTGAAGCAGCCCCAGCATTTT. Its protein is CASTAGVKQPQHF.

J is TRBJ2-2 and V is TRBV9; tentative D call: TRBD2 (6 bases). The CDR3 is made up of 16 amino acids. The ends were cut back, 4 bases at V and 2 bases at J, with 15 bases in the middle. Germline loops: CDR1 SGDLS, CDR2 YYNGEE. The chain's CDR3 is CASSPLGGLNTGELFF. The DNA for the CDR3 is TGTGCCAGCAGCCCCTTGGGAGGTCTCAACACCGGGGAGCTGTTTTTT.

The rearrangement links TRBV30 to TRBJ1-5; weak D call: TRBD1 (6 bases). The CDR3 is made up of 14 amino acids. Trimming took 1 base from V and 6 from J, leaving 13 bases between them. Germline V lookup: CDR1 GTSNPN, CDR2 SVGIG (reference sequence). The CDR3 DNA reads TGTGCCTGGAGTGACCGACAGGTGGGTCAGCCCCAGCATTTT. Translation: CAWSDRQVGQPQHF.

The rearrangement joins TRBV19 to TRBJ1-2; D gene uncertain. V lost 1 base and J lost 4, with 13 bases in between. The germline gives CDR1 LNHDA, CDR2 SQIVND (reference sequence). The CDR3 sequence is 15 residues long. CDR3 DNA sequence: TGTGCCAGTAGTATAGTTGGAGGTCCCATCTATGGCTACACCTTC. Protein: CASSIVGGPIYGYTF. Variable domain in full (rest from reference TRBV19 and TRBJ1-2): DGGITQSPKYLFRKEGQNVTLSCEQNLNHDAMYWYRQDPGQGLRLIYYSQIVNDFQKGDIAEGYSVSREKKESFPLTVTSAQKNPTAFYLCASSIVGGPIYGYTFGSGTRLTVV.

This clone was recorded only once. This rearrangement joins TRBV30 to TRBJ1-6; 12 bases agree with TRBD1. Germline V lookup: CDR1 GTSNPN, CDR2 SVGIG (reference sequence). CDR3 length: 15 amino acids. Unmatched junction bases numbered 6, after V lost 5 bases and J lost 7 bases. The CDR3 coding sequence is TGTGCCTGGGAGCCTGGGACAGGGGGCAATTCACCCCTCCACTTT. Its translation: CAWEPGTGGNSPLHF. Full variable domain (missing parts from reference TRBV30 and TRBJ1-6): SQTIHQWPATLVQPVGSPLSLECTVEGTSNPNLYWYRQAAGRGLQLLFYSVGIGQISSEVPQNLSASRPQDRQFILSSKKLLLSDSGFYLCAWEPGTGGNSPLHFGNGTRLTVT.